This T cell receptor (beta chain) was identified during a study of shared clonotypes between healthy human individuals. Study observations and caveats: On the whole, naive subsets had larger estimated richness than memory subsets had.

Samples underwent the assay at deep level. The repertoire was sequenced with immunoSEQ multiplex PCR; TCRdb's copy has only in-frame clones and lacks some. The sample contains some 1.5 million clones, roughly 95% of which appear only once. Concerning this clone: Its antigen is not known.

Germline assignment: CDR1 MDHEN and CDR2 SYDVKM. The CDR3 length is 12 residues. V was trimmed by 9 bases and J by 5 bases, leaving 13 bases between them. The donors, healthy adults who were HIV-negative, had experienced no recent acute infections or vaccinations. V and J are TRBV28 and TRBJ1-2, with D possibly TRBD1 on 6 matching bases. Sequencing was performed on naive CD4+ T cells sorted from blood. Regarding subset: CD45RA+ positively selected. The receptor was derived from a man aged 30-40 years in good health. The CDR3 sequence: CASFDQGYGYTF. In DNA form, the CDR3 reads TGTGCCAGTTTCGACCAGGGGTATGGCTACACCTTC.